This T cell receptor (beta chain) was documented in a study of CD8 T cells in ankylosing spondylitis. General observations from the study: In ankylosing spondylitis blood, a motif of seven to nine highly homologous TCR beta variants appeared characteristic. Reportedly, significant enrichment of disease-linked clones occurred in matched ankylosing spondylitis synovial fluid.

TCRdb used MiXCR to reprocess the 5' RACE reads, holding one entry per CDR3 protein. The sample contains around 150,000 distinct CDR3 sequences, 7.3% of which appear only once. This clonotype showed up many times. Its matching antigen is unknown. This CDR3 has 18 residues. Trimming at V came to 0 bases and at J to 9 bases, leaving 12 bases not matched to a gene. The germline V gene encodes CDR1 SGHTA and CDR2 FQGNSA. The receptor was isolated from a female donor with ankylosing spondylitis or in good health (not recorded which). Sequenced sample: blood, either unsorted or a sorted T cell fraction (not recorded which). The chain has TRBV7-2 and TRBJ2-1; 12 bases line up with TRBD2. The CDR3 DNA reads as TGTGCCAGCAGCTTAGCCTCTTTCGGACTAGCGGGGAAGATTGAGCAGTTCTTC. Translating gives CASSLASFGLAGKIEQFF.